A single sample gave rise to the 21 T cell receptor beta chains below, sequenced in a study of beta chain features in type 1 diabetes. Reverse transcription of all isolated RNA meant that expressed TCRB transcripts were sequenced. Assay used: immunoSEQ multiplex PCR; TCRdb lists only in-frame clones, some missing. The table has around 300,000 clones, roughly 8% seen once. The specimen was central memory CD4+ T cells from blood. These receptors were collected from a woman younger than 35 in good health.

This clone was seen more than once but under ten times. The V gene is TRBV30, the J gene TRBJ2-2; D ambiguous. The CDR3 contains 13 residues. Trimming removed 4 bases from V and 7 bases from J, with 13 bases in between. Germline V gene data show CDR1 as GTSNPN and CDR2 as SVGIG (reference sequence). In DNA form, the CDR3 reads TGTGCCTGGAACCCCGATTCAAGCGGGGAGCTGTTTTTT. This translates into CAWNPDSSGELFF.

J is TRBJ2-5 and V is TRBV9, with D tentatively TRBD1 or TRBD2 (5 bases each). V was pared by 3 bases and J by 4 bases, with 19 bases between. Looked up from germline, CDR1 is SGDLS and CDR2 is YYNGEE. CDR3 length equals 16 residues. DNA of the CDR3: TGTGCCAGCAGCGCAACCGGGACGCCCTTGCTAGAGACCCAGTACTTC. This encodes CASSATGTPLLETQYF.

The rearrangement joins TRBV2 to TRBJ2-7; 8 bases agree with TRBD1. Unmatched junction bases numbered 4, after V lost 6 bases and J lost 3 bases. In germline, CDR1 is SNHLY, CDR2 FYNNEI. There are 13 residues in the CDR3. The CDR3 loop reads CASREDRDYEQYF. DNA of the CDR3: TGTGCCAGCAGAGAGGACAGGGACTACGAGCAGTACTTC. Full variable domain (remainder filled in from reference TRBV2 and TRBJ2-7): EPEVTQTPSHQVTQMGQEVILRCVPISNHLYFYWYRQILGQKVEFLVSFYNNEISEKSEIFDDQFSVERPDGSNFTLKIRSTKLEDSAMYFCASREDRDYEQYFGPGTRLTVT.

This clone was counted many times. The V call is TRBV28, the J call TRBJ2-1; the D gene is possibly TRBD1 (5 bases). V lost 2 bases, J lost 6 bases, and 14 bases lay in between. The CDR3 has 15 residues. Per the germline V gene, CDR1 is MDHEN and CDR2 is SYDVKM. The CDR3 nucleotides read TGTGCCAGCAGTTTAAGTGGGGCCACGGTCAATGAGCAGTTCTTC. Translated: CASSLSGATVNEQFF.

The V gene is TRBV2, the J gene TRBJ2-5; D is unclear. This CDR3 has 14 amino acids. Germline V gene sequence: CDR1 SNHLY, CDR2 FYNNEI. Trimming shortened V by 2 bases and J by 2 bases, and 9 bases separated the two germline ends. CDR3 nucleotides: TGTGCCAGCAGTGAAAGCAAGGTACAAGAGACCCAGTACTTC. It yields the protein CASSESKVQETQYF. The full variable domain, its missing parts supplied by reference TRBV2 and TRBJ2-5, is EPEVTQTPSHQVTQMGQEVILRCVPISNHLYFYWYRQILGQKVEFLVSFYNNEISEKSEIFDDQFSVERPDGSNFTLKIRSTKLEDSAMYFCASSESKVQETQYFGPGTRLLVL.

A word on this clone: One end of the junction does not line up with germline, which may come from a read error. J is TRBJ1-4 and V is TRBV5-1; a possible D gene is TRBD1 (5 bases). CDR1 and CDR2 (germline): SGHRS, YFSETQ. The length of the CDR3 is 14 residues. This chain's CDR3 is CASSFGGELEKLFF. The CDR3 nucleotides are TGTGCCAGCAGCTTCGGGGGAGAGCTTGAAAAACTGTTTTTT.

This clone has a handful of counts. The rearrangement links TRBV6-1 to TRBJ2-7; TRBD1 agrees at 7 bases. The germline V gene has CDR1 MNHNS and CDR2 SASEGT. Unmatched junction bases numbered 11, after V lost 1 base and J lost 2 bases. CDR3 size: 17 residues. The CDR3, as DNA: TGTGCCAGCAGTGAAGGATCGGGGTGGGGACAGCCCTACGAGCAGTACGTC. Encoded protein: CASSEGSGWGQPYEQYV.

This clone was picked up a small number of times. The rearrangement joins TRBV7-2 to TRBJ1-4; TRBD1 might be the D (5 bases). In germline, CDR1 is SGHTA, CDR2 FQGNSA. With 4 bases removed from V and 8 bases from J, the gap between germline ends came to 14 bases. The CDR3 consists of 14 residues. CDR3 in DNA: TGTGCCAGCAGCTACAGCGGGGCACGGGAAAAACTGTTTTTT. It codes for CASSYSGAREKLFF.

This clone appeared a few times. This sequence joins TRBV10-3 and TRBJ2-7, with no clear D. The V gene's germline CDR1 is ENHRY and CDR2 SYGVKD. V dropped 8 bases and J dropped 4 bases, with 9 bases sitting between them. The CDR3 consists of 11 residues. The CDR3 DNA sequence: TGTGCCATCGGACGTCAATACGAGCAGTACTTC. Protein sequence: CAIGRQYEQYF.

This clone showed up many times. J is TRBJ2-7 and V is TRBV28, with D unclear. Trimming took off 8 bases at V and 3 bases at J, with 8 bases between the two ends. The germline V gene has CDR1 MDHEN and CDR2 SYDVKM. The CDR3 sequence is 11 residues long. Here the CDR3 reads CASGSYYEQYV. The DNA for the CDR3 is TGTGCCAGCGGAAGTTACTACGAGCAGTACGTC.

The V call is TRBV28, the J call TRBJ1-5; maybe TRBD1 (6 bases). CDR3 size: 13 residues. Deletions cut 6 bases from V and 8 bases from J, with 14 bases between. Germline values: CDR1 MDHEN, CDR2 SYDVKM. The CDR3 coding sequence is TGTGCCAGCAGAAACGGACAGACGGAGCCCCAGCATTTT. Protein sequence: CASRNGQTEPQHF.

This clone was picked up many times. V usage is TRBV5-4 and J usage is TRBJ2-5, with 9 bases that match TRBD1. Germline V gene data show CDR1 as SGHNT and CDR2 as YYREEE (reference sequence). V shed 4 bases and J 4 bases; nucleotides not matched to a gene: 5. There are 14 residues in the CDR3. CDR3 DNA sequence: TGTGCCAGCAGCCGGGAGACAGGGGGAGAGACCCAGTACTTC. This codes for CASSRETGGETQYF.

This clone has only a few counts. The CDR3 sequence is CASSLGLAGMGEQFF. CDR3 nucleotide sequence: TGCGCCAGCAGCTTAGGGCTAGCGGGAATGGGTGAGCAGTTCTTC. V is TRBV5-1 and J is TRBJ2-1, with 9 bases identical to TRBD2. The CDR3 contains 15 residues. The V segment lost 2 bases and the J segment 9 bases; nucleotides outside the gene matches: 9. Germline V gene data show CDR1 as SGHRS and CDR2 as YFSETQ.

A few counts support this clone. The chain links TRBV7-2 to TRBJ2-7; D is uncertain. V lost 2 bases, J lost 6 bases, and 14 bases lay in between. Per the germline V gene, CDR1 is SGHTA and CDR2 is FQGNSA. The length of the CDR3 is 14 residues. CDR3 DNA sequence: TGTGCCAGCAGCTTAAGCCCCCCAGAGAGCGAGCAGTACTTC. It codes for CASSLSPPESEQYF.

This clone turned up a few times. The gene calls are TRBV7-8 and TRBJ1-2; D gene uncertain. CDR3 size: 16 residues. The germline V gene has CDR1 SGHVS and CDR2 FQNEAQ. The V end lost 5 bases, the J end lost 8 bases, and 24 bases lay between the germline ends. This CDR3 is CASSPRTELESWGYTF. The CDR3 DNA follows: TGTGCCAGCAGCCCTAGGACTGAACTGGAGAGCTGGGGCTACACCTTC.

This clone was recorded a few times. The J gene is TRBJ2-4, the V gene TRBV25-1; weak D call: TRBD1 (6 bases). V was clipped by 4 bases and J by 1 base, with 14 bases between them. CDR3 size: 16 residues. Germline V lookup: CDR1 MGHDK, CDR2 SYGVNS. The CDR3 DNA reads TGTGCCAGCAGTGCCACAGGGATGGACGCCAAAAACATTCAGTACTTC. Translating it yields CASSATGMDAKNIQYF.

At least ten counts were recorded for this clone. The chain uses TRBV4-1 and TRBJ2-2; 7 bases are a match to TRBD1. Germline V lookup: CDR1 MGHRA, CDR2 YSYEKL. The V segment lost 1 base and the J segment 2 bases; nucleotides outside the gene matches: 7. The length of the CDR3 is 17 residues. DNA of the CDR3: TGCGCCAGCAGCCAAGTTCGAGGGACAGACAACACCGGGGAGCTGTTTTTT. It encodes CASSQVRGTDNTGELFF.

The CDR3 sequence is CSDRESSYNEQFF. The CDR3 DNA reads as TGCAGCGACCGGGAGAGCTCCTACAATGAGCAGTTCTTC. This chain links TRBV29-1 with TRBJ2-1, with D tentatively TRBD2 (6 bases). Between the trimmed V and J ends, which lost 7 bases and 0 bases, there was a span of 10 bases. The CDR3 is 13 amino acids. Per the germline V gene, CDR1 is SQVTM and CDR2 is ANQGSEA.

This clone appeared a few times. V and J are TRBV7-2 and TRBJ2-7; weak D call: TRBD2 (5 bases). CDR3 length equals 15 residues. The germline V gene has CDR1 SGHTA and CDR2 FQGNSA. V was shortened by 5 bases and J by 2 bases, with 16 bases between the two germline ends. The CDR3 bases are TGTGCCAGCAGCAGTCGTACAACTAGGGCCTACGAGCAGTACTTC. Protein product: CASSSRTTRAYEQYF.

The CDR3, as DNA: TGCGCCAGCAGCTTGACCAGCTCCTACGAGCAGTACTTC. Translating gives CASSLTSSYEQYF. The chain links TRBV5-1 to TRBJ2-7, with D unclear. The V gene lost 1 base and the J gene lost 0 bases, with 5 bases spanning the gap. CDR3 length: 13 amino acids. From germline, CDR1 is SGHRS and CDR2 YFSETQ.

This chain links TRBV7-2 with TRBJ1-3, with no clear D. CDR3 length: 14 residues. Trimming cost V 3 bases and J 2 bases, with 8 bases left between them. Germline CDR1 is SGHTA and CDR2 is FQGNSA. As DNA, the CDR3 is TGTGCCAGCAGCTTTGGGTTAACTGGAAACACCATATATTTT. Translating it yields CASSFGLTGNTIYF.